Listed below are T cell receptor beta chains from one sample, sequenced in a study of monozygotic twins with inflammatory bowel disease. For each CDR3 protein, TCRdb gives one entry from its re-call of the 5' RACE reads, without DNA. The sample has over 150,000 distinct CDR3 sequences; the top ten hold approximately 3%. The sequenced sample was blood. The receptors shown here come from a human donor with ulcerative colitis or Crohn's disease, or a healthy co-twin of an affected twin (not recorded which). The CDR3 runs from the conserved cysteine through the conserved F or W. Each record gives: V gene, J gene, CDR3 protein.

TRBV5-1	TRBJ2-2	CASSLELAGDNTGELFF
TRBV24-1	TRBJ2-7	CATSDWGGSHEQYF
TRBV29-1	TRBJ2-1	CSVPRTSGNSYNEQFF
TRBV7-9	TRBJ2-2	CASSLETGELFF
TRBV5-1	TRBJ1-5	CASSLDSGNQPQHF
TRBV19	TRBJ1-2	CASSIDGTGPNGVF
TRBV15	TRBJ2-3	CATSLEVTTDTQYF
TRBV6-1	TRBJ1-2	CASSLEAAGGYTF
TRBV7-9	TRBJ1-5	CASSLEEGPNQPQHF
TRBV27	TRBJ1-2	CASSIRTGYGYTF
TRBV12-5	TRBJ2-1	CASGAGTAYNEQFF
TRBV24-1	TRBJ2-3	CATGRGQGWDTQYF
TRBV7-2	TRBJ2-1	CASSLNGPWNEQFF
TRBV7-9	TRBJ2-7	CASSWDTYEQYF
TRBV6-5	TRBJ2-2	CASSYERPGVGELFF
TRBV5-1	TRBJ2-5	CASSSLGATTETQYF
TRBV7-2	TRBJ2-7	CASSLRALYEQYF
TRBV7-9	TRBJ2-1	CASSPHLGPVRGNEQFF
TRBV7-2	TRBJ1-2	CASRTQVNYGYTF
TRBV28	TRBJ1-5	CASSLGGQNNQPQHF
TRBV3-1	TRBJ2-1	CASTPLGTSGRGEQFF
TRBV6-5	TRBJ2-3	CASSSAGAPDTQYF
TRBV3-1	TRBJ2-7	CASSRTPGQGFHEQYF
TRBV5-8	TRBJ1-6	CASSFLTIGSPLHF
TRBV15	TRBJ2-1	CATSRADRGTWNEQFF
TRBV19	TRBJ2-1	CASSVRTSLHSEQFF
TRBV19	TRBJ1-5	CASSITGASNQPQHF
TRBV7-9	TRBJ2-7	CASSLGTSGSLDEQYF
TRBV24-1	TRBJ2-1	CATSDPSFIAGGYNEQFF
TRBV5-1	TRBJ1-1	CASSHTGAADRAFF
TRBV27	TRBJ2-7	CASSSGGGSGYEQYF
TRBV12-3/TRBV12-4	TRBJ2-3	CASSLGLAEGIDTQYF
TRBV4-2	TRBJ2-3	CASSQDGGSGRAVTDTQYF
TRBV20-1	TRBJ2-7	CSARAPRLAGFSYEQYF
TRBV7-2	TRBJ1-1	CASSLRWDLTEAFF
TRBV7-6	TRBJ2-1	CASSWTGPHEQFF
TRBV20-1	TRBJ2-2	CSAREVTAGDSGELFF
TRBV20-1	TRBJ1-2	CSAPIPPGNYGYTF
TRBV15	TRBJ2-1	CATSRDTLAGGNNEQFF
TRBV4-1	TRBJ2-1	CASSRGQDNEQFF
TRBV4-3	TRBJ2-2	CASSQVGAYTGELFF
TRBV7-8	TRBJ2-2	CASSLVGLALKRGTGELFF
TRBV20-1	TRBJ1-6	CSAPGYGIENSPLHF
TRBV7-2	TRBJ2-3	CASSLVPSGTPDTQYF
TRBV20-1	TRBJ2-1	CSARPPTSWRDNEQFF
TRBV4-1	TRBJ2-7	CASSQVWREEQYF
TRBV5-1	TRBJ1-6	CASSLGQGNNSPLHF
TRBV7-6	TRBJ2-1	CASSLYHNEQFF
TRBV11-2	TRBJ1-6	CASSLIGNSPLHF
TRBV2	TRBJ1-2	CASSEAYQGYQGYTF
TRBV7-9	TRBJ2-3	CASSPWELPNTDTQYF